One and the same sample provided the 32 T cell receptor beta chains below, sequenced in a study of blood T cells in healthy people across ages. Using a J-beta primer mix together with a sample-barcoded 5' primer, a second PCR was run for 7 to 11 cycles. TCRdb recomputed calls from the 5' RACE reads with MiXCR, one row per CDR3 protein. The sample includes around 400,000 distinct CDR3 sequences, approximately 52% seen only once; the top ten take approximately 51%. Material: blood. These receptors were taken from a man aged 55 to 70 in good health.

This chain's CDR3 is CASSYVGAGVEQYF. CDR3 DNA sequence: TGTGCCAGCAGTTACGTGGGGGCAGGAGTGGAGCAGTACTTC. The chain employs TRBV6-2 or TRBV6-3 and TRBJ2-7, with D perhaps matching TRBD1 (6 bases). This CDR3 has 14 residues. In germline, CDR1 is MNHEY, CDR2 SVGEGT. With 2 bases removed from V and 7 bases from J, the gap between germline ends came to 15 bases.

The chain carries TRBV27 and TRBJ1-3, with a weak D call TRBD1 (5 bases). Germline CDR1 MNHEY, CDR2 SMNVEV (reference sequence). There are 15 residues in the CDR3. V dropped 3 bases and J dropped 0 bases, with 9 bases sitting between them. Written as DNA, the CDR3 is TGTGCCAGCAGTTTGCGACAGCCCTCTGGAAACACCATATATTTT. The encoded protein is CASSLRQPSGNTIYF.

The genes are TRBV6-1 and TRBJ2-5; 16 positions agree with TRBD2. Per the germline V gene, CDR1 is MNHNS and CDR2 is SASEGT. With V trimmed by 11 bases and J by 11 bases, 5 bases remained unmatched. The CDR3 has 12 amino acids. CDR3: CAWGTSGREQYF. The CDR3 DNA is TGTGCCTGGGGGACTAGCGGGAGGGAGCAGTACTTC.

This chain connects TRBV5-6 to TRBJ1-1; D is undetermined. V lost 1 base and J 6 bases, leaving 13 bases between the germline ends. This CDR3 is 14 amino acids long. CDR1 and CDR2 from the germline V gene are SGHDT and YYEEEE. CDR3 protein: CASSLRAARAEAFF. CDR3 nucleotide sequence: TGTGCCAGCAGCTTGCGTGCAGCCCGGGCTGAAGCTTTCTTT.

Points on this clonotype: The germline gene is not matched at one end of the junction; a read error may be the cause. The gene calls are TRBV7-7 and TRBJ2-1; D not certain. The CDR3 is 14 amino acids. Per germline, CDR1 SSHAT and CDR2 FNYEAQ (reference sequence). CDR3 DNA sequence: TGTGCTAGCAGCCCGACAAACGCCTACAATGAGCAGTTCTTC. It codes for CASSPTNAYNEQFF.

The CDR3 nucleotides are TGTGCCAGCAGCCAAGATATCGGGAGTCAAGAGACCCTGTACTTC. Translating it yields CASSQDIGSQETLYF. This chain connects TRBV14 to TRBJ2-4, with D possibly matching TRBD2 (6 bases). Germline values: CDR1 SGHDN, CDR2 FVKESK. Trimming pared 0 bases from V and 15 bases from J, leaving 21 bases between. This CDR3 spans 15 amino acids.

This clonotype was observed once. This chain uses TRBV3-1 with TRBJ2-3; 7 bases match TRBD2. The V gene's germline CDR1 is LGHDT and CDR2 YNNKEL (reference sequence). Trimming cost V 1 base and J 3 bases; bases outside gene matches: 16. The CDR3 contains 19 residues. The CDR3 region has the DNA TGTGCCAGCAGCCAAGCCCGGGGAGGGTCGGGACCAATTACAGATACGCAGTATTTT. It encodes CASSQARGGSGPITDTQYF.

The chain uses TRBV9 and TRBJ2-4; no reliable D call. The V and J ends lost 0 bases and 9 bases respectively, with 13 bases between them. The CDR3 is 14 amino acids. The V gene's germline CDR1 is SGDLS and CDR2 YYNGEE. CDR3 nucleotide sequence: TGTGCCAGCAGCGTAGATTGGACCCTGGGCATTCAGTACTTC. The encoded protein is CASSVDWTLGIQYF.

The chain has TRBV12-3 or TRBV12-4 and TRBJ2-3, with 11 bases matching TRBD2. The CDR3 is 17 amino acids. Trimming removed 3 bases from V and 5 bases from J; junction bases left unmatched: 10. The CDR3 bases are TGTGCCAGCAGTTTTATAACTAGCGGGACTAGCGGAGATACGCAGTATTTT. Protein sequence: CASSFITSGTSGDTQYF.

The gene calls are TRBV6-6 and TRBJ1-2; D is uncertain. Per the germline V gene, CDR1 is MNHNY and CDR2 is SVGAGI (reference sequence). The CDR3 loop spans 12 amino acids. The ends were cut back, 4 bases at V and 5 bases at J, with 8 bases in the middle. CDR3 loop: CASSSQEYGYTF. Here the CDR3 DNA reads TGTGCCAGCAGTTCGCAGGAGTATGGCTACACCTTC.

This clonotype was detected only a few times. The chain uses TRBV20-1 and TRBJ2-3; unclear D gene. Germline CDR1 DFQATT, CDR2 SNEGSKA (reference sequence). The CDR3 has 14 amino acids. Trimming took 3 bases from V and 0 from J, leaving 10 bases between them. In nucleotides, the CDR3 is TGCAGTGCTAGTTACAGTCAGAGCACAGATACGCAGTATTTT. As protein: CSASYSQSTDTQYF.

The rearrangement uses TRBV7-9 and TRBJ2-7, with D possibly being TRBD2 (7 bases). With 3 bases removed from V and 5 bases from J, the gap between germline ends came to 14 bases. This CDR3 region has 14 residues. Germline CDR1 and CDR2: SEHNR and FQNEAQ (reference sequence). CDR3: CASSFGGPGNEQYF. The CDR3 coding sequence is TGTGCCAGCAGCTTCGGGGGGCCGGGGAACGAGCAGTACTTC.

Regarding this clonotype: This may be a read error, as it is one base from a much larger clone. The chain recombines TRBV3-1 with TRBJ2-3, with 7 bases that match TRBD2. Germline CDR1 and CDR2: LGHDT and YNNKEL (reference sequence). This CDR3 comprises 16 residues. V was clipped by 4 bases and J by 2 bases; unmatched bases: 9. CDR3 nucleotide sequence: TGTGCCAGCAGCCCCCGAGCGGGATCCTCCACAGATACGCAGTATTTT. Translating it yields CASSPRAGSSTDTQYF.

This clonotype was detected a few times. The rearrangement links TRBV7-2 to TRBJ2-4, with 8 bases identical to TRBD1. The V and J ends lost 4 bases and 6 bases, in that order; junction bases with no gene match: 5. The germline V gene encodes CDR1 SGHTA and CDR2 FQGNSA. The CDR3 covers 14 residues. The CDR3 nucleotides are TGTGCCAGCAGCTCGGGACAGGCAGGAAACATTCAGTACTTC. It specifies CASSSGQAGNIQYF.

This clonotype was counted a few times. In DNA, the CDR3 is TGTGCCAGCAGCCAAGTGGGGCGGGGGCAGTTCTTC. Amino acid sequence: CASSQVGRGQFF. The chain is built from TRBV3-1 and TRBJ2-1; possibly TRBD2 for D (6 bases). From germline, CDR1 is LGHDT and CDR2 YNNKEL (reference sequence). The CDR3 sequence is 12 residues long. Trimming shortened V by 1 base and J by 12 bases, and 10 bases separated the two germline ends.

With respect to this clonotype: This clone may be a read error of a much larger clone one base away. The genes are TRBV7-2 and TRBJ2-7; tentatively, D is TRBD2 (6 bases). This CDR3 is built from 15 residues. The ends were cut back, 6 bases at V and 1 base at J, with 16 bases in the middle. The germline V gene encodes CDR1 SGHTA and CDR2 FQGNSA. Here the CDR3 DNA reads TGTGCCAGCAGGCCCGGAGTGGGAGGTTCCTACGAGCAGTACTTC. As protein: CASRPGVGGSYEQYF.

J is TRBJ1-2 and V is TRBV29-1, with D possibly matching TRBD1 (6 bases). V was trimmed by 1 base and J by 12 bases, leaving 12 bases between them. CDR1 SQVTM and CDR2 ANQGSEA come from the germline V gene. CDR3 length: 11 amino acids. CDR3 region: CSVEGSTGNTF. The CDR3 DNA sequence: TGCAGCGTTGAAGGGTCTACAGGGAACACCTTC.

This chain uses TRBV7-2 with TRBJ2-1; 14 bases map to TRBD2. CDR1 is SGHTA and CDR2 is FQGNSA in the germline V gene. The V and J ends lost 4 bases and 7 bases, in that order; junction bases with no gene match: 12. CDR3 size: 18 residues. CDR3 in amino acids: CASSSLPGLAGGLNEQFF. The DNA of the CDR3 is TGTGCCAGCAGCTCCCTACCCGGACTAGCGGGAGGCTTAAATGAGCAGTTCTTC.

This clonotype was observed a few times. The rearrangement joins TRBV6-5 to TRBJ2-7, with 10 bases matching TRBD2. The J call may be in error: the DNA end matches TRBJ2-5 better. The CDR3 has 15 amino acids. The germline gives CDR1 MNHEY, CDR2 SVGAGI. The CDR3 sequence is CASSPTSGIAETQYF. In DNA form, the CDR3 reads TGTGCCAGCAGTCCCACTAGCGGGATAGCAGAGACCCAGTACTTC.

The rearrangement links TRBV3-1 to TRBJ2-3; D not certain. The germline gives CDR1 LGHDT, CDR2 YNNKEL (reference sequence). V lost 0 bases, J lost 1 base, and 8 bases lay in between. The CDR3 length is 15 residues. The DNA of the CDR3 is TGTGCCAGCAGCCAAGATTTAAGACGCACAGATACGCAGTATTTT. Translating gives CASSQDLRRTDTQYF.

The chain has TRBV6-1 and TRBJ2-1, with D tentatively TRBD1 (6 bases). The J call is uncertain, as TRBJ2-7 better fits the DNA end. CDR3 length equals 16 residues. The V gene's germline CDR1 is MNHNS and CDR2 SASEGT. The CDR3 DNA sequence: TGTGCCAGCAGTGCCGGACAGCGGAGGTCCTACAATGAGCAGTACTTC. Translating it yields CASSAGQRRSYNEQYF.

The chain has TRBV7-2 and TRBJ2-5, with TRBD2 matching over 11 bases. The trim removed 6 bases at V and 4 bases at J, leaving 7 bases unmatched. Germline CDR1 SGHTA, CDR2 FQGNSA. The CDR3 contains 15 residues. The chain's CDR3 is CASRIAGGPGETQYF. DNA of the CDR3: TGTGCCAGCAGAATAGCGGGAGGGCCGGGAGAGACCCAGTACTTC.

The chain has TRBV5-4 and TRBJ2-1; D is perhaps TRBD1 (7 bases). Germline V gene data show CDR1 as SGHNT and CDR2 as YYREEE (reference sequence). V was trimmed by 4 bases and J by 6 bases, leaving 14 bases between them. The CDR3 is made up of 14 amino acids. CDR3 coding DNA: TGTGCCAGCAGCCTTCTGCAGGGGGGCAATGAGCAGTTCTTC. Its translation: CASSLLQGGNEQFF. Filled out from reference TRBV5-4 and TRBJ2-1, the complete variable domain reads ETGVTQSPTHLIKTRGQQVTLRCSSQSGHNTVSWYQQALGQGPQFIFQYYREEENGRGNFPPRFSGLQFPNYSSELNVNALELDDSALYLCASSLLQGGNEQFFGPGTRLTVL.

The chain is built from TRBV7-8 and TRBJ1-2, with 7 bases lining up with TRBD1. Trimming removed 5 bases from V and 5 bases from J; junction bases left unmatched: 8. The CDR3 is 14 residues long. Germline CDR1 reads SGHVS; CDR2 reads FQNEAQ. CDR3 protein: CASSPMGQLYGYTF. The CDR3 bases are TGTGCCAGCAGCCCGATGGGACAGTTATATGGCTACACCTTC.

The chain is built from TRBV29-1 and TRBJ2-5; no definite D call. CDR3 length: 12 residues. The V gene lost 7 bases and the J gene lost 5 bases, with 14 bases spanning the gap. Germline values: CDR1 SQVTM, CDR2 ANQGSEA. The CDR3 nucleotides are TGCAGCGCCCTACACGGGCGGGAGACCCAGTACTTC. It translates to CSALHGRETQYF.

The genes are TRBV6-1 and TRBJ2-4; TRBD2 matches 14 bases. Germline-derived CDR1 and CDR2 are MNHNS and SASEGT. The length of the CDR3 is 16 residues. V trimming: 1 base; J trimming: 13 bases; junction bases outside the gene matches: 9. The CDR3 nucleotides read TGTGCCAGCAGTGAAGTGGGACTAGCGGGAGCCGAAGAGCAGTACTTC. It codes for CASSEVGLAGAEEQYF.

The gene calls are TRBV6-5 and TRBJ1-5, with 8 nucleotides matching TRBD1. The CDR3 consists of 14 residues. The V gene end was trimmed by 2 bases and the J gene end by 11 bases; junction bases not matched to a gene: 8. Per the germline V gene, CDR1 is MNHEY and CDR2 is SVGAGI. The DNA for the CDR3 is TGTGCCAGCAGTTACGGGACAGGCTCGGTGGCCCAGCATTTT. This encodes CASSYGTGSVAQHF.

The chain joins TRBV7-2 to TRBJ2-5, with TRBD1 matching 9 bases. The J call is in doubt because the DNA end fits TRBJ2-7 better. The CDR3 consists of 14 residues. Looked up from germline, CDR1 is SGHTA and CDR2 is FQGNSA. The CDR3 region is CASKSGTGLIEQYF. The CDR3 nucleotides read TGTGCCAGCAAAAGTGGGACAGGGTTAATCGAGCAGTACTTC.

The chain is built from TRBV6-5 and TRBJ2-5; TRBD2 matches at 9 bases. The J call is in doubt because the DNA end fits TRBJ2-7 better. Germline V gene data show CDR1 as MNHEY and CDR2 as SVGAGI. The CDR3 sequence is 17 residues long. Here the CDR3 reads CASSSGGRALKSGEQYF. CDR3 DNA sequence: TGTGCCAGCAGTTCCGGCGGGAGGGCCTTAAAGTCGGGCGAGCAGTACTTC.

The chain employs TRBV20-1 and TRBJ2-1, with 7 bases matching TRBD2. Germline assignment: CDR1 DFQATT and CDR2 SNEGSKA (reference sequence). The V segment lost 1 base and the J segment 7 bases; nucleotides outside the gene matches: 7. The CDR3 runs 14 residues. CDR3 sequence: CSARVSGMRNEQFF. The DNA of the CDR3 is TGCAGTGCTAGAGTCAGCGGGATGAGAAATGAGCAGTTCTTC.

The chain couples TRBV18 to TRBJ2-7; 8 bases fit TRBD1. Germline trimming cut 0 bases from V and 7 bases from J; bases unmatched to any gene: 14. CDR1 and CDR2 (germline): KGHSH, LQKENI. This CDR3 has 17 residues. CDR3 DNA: TGTGCCAGCTCACCACCTAACAGGGGGGCGAATAACAATGAGCAGTACTTC. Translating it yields CASSPPNRGANNNEQYF.

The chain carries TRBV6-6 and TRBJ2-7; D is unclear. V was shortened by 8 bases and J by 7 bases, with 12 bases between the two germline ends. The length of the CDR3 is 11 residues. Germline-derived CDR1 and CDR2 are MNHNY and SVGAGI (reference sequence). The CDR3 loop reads CASGSYNEQYF. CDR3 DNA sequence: TGTGCCAGCGGGTCCTACAATGAGCAGTACTTC.